These T cell receptor beta chains were read from a single sample in a study of blood T cell repertoires in COVID-19. The protocol was immunoSEQ multiplex PCR, while the TCRdb copy is restricted to in-frame clones and leaves out a portion. Of 250,000 to 300,000 clones in the sample, roughly 85% were seen once. Sequenced: peripheral blood. These receptors all stem from a woman between 25 and 40 years old with active or convalescent COVID-19. CDR3s leave out the opening cysteine and the closing phenylalanine or tryptophan.

J gene	CDR3 length	V gene	CDR3 protein
TRBJ2-7	14	TRBV28	ASSTPDRTGLGEQY
TRBJ2-7	15	TRBV7-8	ASSLVIWDREDYEQY
TRBJ2-3	15	TRBV7-9	ASTPQAGGSSTDTQY
TRBJ2-3	13	TRBV19	ASSMATEGRRPQY
TRBJ1-1	9	TRBV29-1	SGAKNTEAF
TRBJ1-4	14	TRBV10-3	AISESYAGLNEKLF
TRBJ1-4	14	TRBV6-5	ASSYSAGTGGEKLF
TRBJ2-7	11	TRBV4-2	ASSQRDSYEQY
TRBJ2-3	12	TRBV6-5	ASSRDGLVRSQY
TRBJ1-2	12	TRBV29-1	SVRRDSVNYGYT
TRBJ1-5	13	TRBV28	ASSKTGGIGQPQH
TRBJ2-5	15	TRBV24-1	ATSDSGQGASGETQY
TRBJ2-3	13	TRBV9	ASSVIGASTDTQY
TRBJ1-2	13	TRBV28	ASARDRRQHYGYT
TRBJ1-6	11	TRBV20-1	SASTGFSSPLH
TRBJ1-2	11	TRBV5-6	ASSVDRIRGYT
TRBJ1-2	11	TRBV19	ASSITENYGYT
TRBJ2-7	16	TRBV4-1	ASSLLGPASGVSYEQY
TRBJ2-4	15	TRBV27	ASSNQRDRGSQNIQY
TRBJ1-6	13	TRBV6-2/TRBV6-3	ASSSRTGYNSPLH
TRBJ1-2	11	TRBV7-2	ASSPDRYYGYT
TRBJ1-2	14	TRBV5-1	ASSPTVGQGFIGYT
TRBJ1-1	9	TRBV27	ASSGWTEAF
TRBJ2-1	13	TRBV5-1	ASSSATSSYNEQF
TRBJ2-1	14	TRBV3-1/TRBV3-2	ASSRLAGGFYNEQF
TRBJ2-7	16	TRBV7-2	ASSLDPKRAGASYEQY
TRBJ1-2	14	TRBV3-1/TRBV3-2	ASSLGSGGTLYGYT
TRBJ2-7	12	TRBV6-2/TRBV6-3	ASSRRTGRHEQY
TRBJ1-4	12	TRBV9	ASSAGVSNEKLF
TRBJ1-6	13	TRBV27	ASSPQGQANSPLH
TRBJ2-2	13	TRBV7-9	ASSFNRGPDGELF
TRBJ1-2	12	TRBV6-2/TRBV6-3	ASSPGGATYGYT
TRBJ1-6	14	TRBV7-3	ASSLNTRNVNSPLH
TRBJ2-5	11	TRBV28	ASSDIGLETQY
TRBJ1-1	14	TRBV5-4	ASSSRQGAPNTEAF
TRBJ1-2	12	TRBV19	ASSIKGASYGYT